This paragraph reports one T cell receptor (beta chain). The antigen is not known. Researchers took blood at baseline, on cycle 4 day 1, and on cycle 7 day 1. V dropped 1 base and J dropped 6 bases, with 15 bases sitting between them. Per germline, CDR1 MNHNS and CDR2 SASEGT. This CDR3 contains 15 residues. The data belong to a study of OX40 agonist ivuxolimab in advanced cancers. Study summary: The dose of intravenous ivuxolimab that patients received every 2 weeks ranged from 0.01 to 10 mg/kg. The study reported partial responses in three patients: one hepatocellular carcinoma, two cutaneous melanoma.

General study findings and limits: CD8+ T cells (on average) carried more expanded clones than CD4+ T cells.

TCRdb's table, derived via immunoSEQ multiplex PCR, lists solely in-frame clones and lacks some. The sample carries under 150,000 clones, over 75% recorded once. This receptor was obtained from an adult with an advanced solid tumor such as melanoma, head and neck, liver or kidney cancer. The sample was CD4+ or CD8+ T cells sorted from blood, taken in a trial of the OX40 agonist ivuxolimab. The V call is TRBV6-1, the J call TRBJ1-2; possible D gene TRBD1, 5 bases. The CDR3 sequence is CASSEGGRGLDGYTF. Written as DNA, the CDR3 is TGTGCCAGCAGTGAAGGCGGACGGGGCTTAGATGGCTACACCTTC.